Each of the 6 T cell receptor beta chains below was sequenced from the same sample in a study of blood T cell repertoires in COVID-19. TCRdb's copy holds only in-frame clones and misses some; the assay was immunoSEQ multiplex PCR. The sample consists of fewer than 250,000 clones, about 88% of them appearing once. Input material: peripheral blood. The receptors derive from a woman aged 40-49 years with acute or convalescent COVID-19.

The rearrangement links TRBV30 to TRBJ2-3, with 8 bases identical to TRBD2. V was clipped by 1 base and J by 1 base; unmatched bases: 4. Germline V gene sequence: CDR1 GTSNPN, CDR2 SVGIG (reference sequence). The CDR3 extends over 15 amino acids. CDR3: CAWSGSGGRTDTQYF. In DNA form, the CDR3 reads TGTGCCTGGAGTGGGTCGGGGGGGCGCACAGATACGCAGTATTTT.

V and J are TRBV29-1 and TRBJ1-2, with 8 nucleotides matching TRBD1. CDR3 length equals 15 residues. CDR1 is SQVTM and CDR2 is ANQGSEA in the germline V gene. Trimming at V came to 6 bases and at J to 1 base, leaving 10 bases not matched to a gene. The CDR3 spells CSVPSRGRGNYGYTF. CDR3 DNA: TGCAGCGTCCCCAGCAGGGGGCGGGGTAACTATGGCTACACCTTC.

The gene calls are TRBV3-1 (or the pseudogene TRBV3-2) and TRBJ2-2; the D gene is possibly TRBD2 (6 bases). Germline V gene lookup returns CDR1 LGHDT and CDR2 YNNKEL (reference sequence). The CDR3 runs to 16 residues. V dropped 5 bases and J dropped 2 bases, with 15 bases sitting between them. The CDR3: CASSAGLLINTGELFF. CDR3 sequence (DNA): TGTGCCAGCAGCGCGGGACTGCTGATAAACACCGGGGAGCTGTTTTTT.

V usage is TRBV7-8 and J usage is TRBJ2-1; TRBD2 matches 7 bases. V gave up 5 bases and J gave up 9 bases; unmatched junction bases: 4. Germline lookup yields CDR1 SGHVS and CDR2 FQNEAQ. The CDR3 has 12 amino acids. For the CDR3, the DNA is TGTGCCAGCAGCGCGGGAGCTGGTGAGCAGTTCTTC. It is translated as CASSAGAGEQFF.

A single count supports this clone. The chain combines TRBV6-2 or TRBV6-3 with TRBJ2-3; TRBD2 matches 16 bases. The V gene's germline CDR1 is MNHEY and CDR2 SVGEGT. The CDR3 extends over 20 amino acids. J gave up 6 bases and V 6 bases, and 18 bases lay outside the gene matches. The CDR3, as DNA: TGTGCCAGCAGCTATCCCCTATATGGGACTAGCGGGGGGGCCAGGGATACGCAGTATTTT. It encodes CASSYPLYGTSGGARDTQYF.

The rearrangement uses TRBV5-5 and TRBJ2-7; unclear D gene. The CDR3 is made up of 16 amino acids. Between the trimmed V and J ends, which lost 4 bases and 0 bases, there was a span of 17 bases. The V gene's germline CDR1 is SGHKS and CDR2 YYEKEE (reference sequence). CDR3 residues: CASSLTTTGNSYEQYV. CDR3 sequence (DNA): TGTGCCAGCAGCCTTACCACGACGGGTAACTCCTACGAGCAGTACGTC.